Included here is one T cell receptor (beta chain) sequence, with context. This clone's antigen is unknown. Nothing much larger sits one base from this clone, and base qualities are not available. TCRbeta CDR3 regions were amplified from genomic DNA by means of the immunoSEQ Assay, a bias-controlled multiplex PCR. The paper's data handling went like this. The number of nucleated cells in each sample was estimated from the amplification of reference gene primers within the assay. Sequence reads were collapsed and filtered to measure the absolute abundance of every unique TCRbeta CDR3 rearrangement. Productive Simpson clonality was computed per sample as the square root of Simpson's diversity index over productive rearrangements. TCRdb carries this immuneACCESS record with in-frame sequences only. Its versions omit some clonotypes, under half of them owing to an unresolved V gene in the studies checked, with the rest unexplained. The DNA gave D and trimming, while V, J and clone size come from that table. For this sample the table gives fewer than 150,000 clones, of which roughly 87% were detected only once. 7.7% of the sample rests with the top ten.

The data originate from a study of blood T cell repertoires in COVID-19 (dated by TCRdb to the early 2020s). Regarding the study in general: Samples covering the acute and convalescent phases of COVID-19 were provided by collaborators in the United States, Italy and Spain. The material from the prospective study consisted of cDNA or gDNA derived from T cells, B-cell-depleted T cells, or PBMCs. Sample metadata almost always included a de-identified subject ID, COVID-19 status, age in years and sex. The samples were drawn from the first 160 participants of the ongoing ImmuneRACE study and from over a thousand subjects provided by 6 global collaborators. The dataset comprised deeply sampled blood TCRbeta repertoires from subjects exposed to, actively infected with, or recovered from COVID-19. Where available, HLA class I and class II types were obtained from metadata supplied by the sample provider rather than from assay-based typing. The repertoires were released in a freely available public database intended as a resource for research on the immune response to SARS-CoV-2.

Study-level results and caveats: Clinical and demographic metadata were provided uncurated, with the amount varying by source and participant.

The collaborating institutions used their own protocols to collect whole blood in K2EDTA tubes. Collaborator samples were shipped for TCRbeta analysis as frozen whole blood, isolated PBMCs, or DNA extracted from either sample type. From the cysteine up to the phenylalanine, the CDR3 has a length of 12 residues. The sequence is cut down to CDR3 DNA, 36 bases in frame from base 1. For CDR1 and CDR2, the germline V gene lists SGHAT and FQNNGV. V is shortened by 2 bases, J by 7 bases, and the region joining them spans 9 bases. The clonotype originates from a human donor in a cohort sampled during active COVID-19. The chain joins TRBV11-2 to TRBJ2-7; TRBD2 is perhaps the D gene, given 5 matching bases. Sequenced input: peripheral blood. The CDR3 amino acid sequence is: CASSLSLVEQYF. At the DNA level, the sequence is TGTGCCAGCAGCTTATCACTAGTGGAGCAGTACTTC.